This T cell receptor (beta chain) was captured by sequencing in a study of blood T cell repertoires in COVID-19. For the study at large: Material from acute and convalescent COVID-19 was sourced from the United States, Italy and Spain. T cells, B-cell-depleted T cells, or PBMCs provided the cDNA or gDNA that served as material.

Produced via immunoSEQ multiplex PCR; TCRdb's table is partial and in-frame only. The sample has about 51,000 clones; about 91% are singletons. The sample taken for sequencing was peripheral blood. This TCR was recovered from a man between 50 and 59 years old with acute or convalescent COVID-19.

The CDR3 here is CASSPTGLRNYGYTF. The CDR3 nucleotides are TGTGCCAGCAGTCCGACAGGGCTGAGGAACTATGGCTACACCTTC. The chain has TRBV2 and TRBJ1-2, with 7 bases lining up with TRBD1. CDR1 and CDR2 from the germline V gene are SNHLY and FYNNEI. V gave up 5 bases and J gave up 2 bases; unmatched junction bases: 8. CDR3 size: 15 residues. The whole variable domain, remainder taken from reference TRBV2 and TRBJ1-2, is EPEVTQTPSHQVTQMGQEVILRCVPISNHLYFYWYRQILGQKVEFLVSFYNNEISEKSEIFDDQFSVERPDGSNFTLKIRSTKLEDSAMYFCASSPTGLRNYGYTFGSGTRLTVV.